This T cell receptor beta chain was profiled in a study of cytomegalovirus exposure and HLA in healthy donors. Findings and limits, study-wide: What a later analysis showed was that several of the most significant clusters appeared linked to common viral pathogens.

A remark on this clone: Its specificity is not known.

V lost 5 bases and J 4 bases, leaving 14 bases between the germline ends. The CDR3 extends over 14 amino acids. The PCR ran on 60 Vbeta and 13 Jbeta primers. TCRdb keeps only in-frame clones here, not all; method: immunoSEQ multiplex PCR. The sample includes more than 100,000 clones, around nine tenths seen only once; the top ten take 5.2%. This clonotype was sampled from a woman in her 30s in good health and CMV-seronegative. Specimen: PBMCs. This chain connects TRBV5-3 to TRBJ2-3; TRBD2 might be the D (6 bases). TRBV5-3 is designated an ORF whose function remains uncertain. Here the CDR3 reads CARRAGFDPDTQYF. CDR3 DNA sequence: TGTGCCAGAAGGGCGGGATTTGACCCAGATACGCAGTATTTT.